A single sample gave rise to the 6 T cell receptor beta chains below, sequenced in a study of shared clonotypes between healthy human individuals. The protocol was immunoSEQ multiplex PCR, while the TCRdb copy is restricted to in-frame clones and leaves out a portion. The sample consists of roughly 1,500,000 clones, 97% to 99% of them appearing once. Sequenced: naive CD4+ T cells sorted from blood. Subset reported: CD45RA+ positively selected. The receptor source for this set is a man aged 25 to 45 in good health.

The V call is TRBV18, the J call TRBJ1-2, with unresolved D. The V end lost 6 bases, the J end lost 4 bases, and 15 bases lay between the germline ends. The germline V gene encodes CDR1 KGHSH and CDR2 LQKENI. This CDR3 contains 14 residues. The CDR3 DNA follows: TGTGCCAGCTCGCCTGCTCCGGTTGCCTATGGCTACACCTTC. As protein: CASSPAPVAYGYTF.

The rearrangement links TRBV9 to TRBJ1-4; no clear D. Germline CDR1 and CDR2: SGDLS and YYNGEE. The CDR3 sequence is 14 residues long. The CDR3 is CALTFGQYNEKLFF. The CDR3 DNA reads as TGTGCACTAACATTCGGGCAGTATAATGAAAAACTGTTTTTT.

V gene TRBV5-4 combines with J gene TRBJ2-3; the match to TRBD2 covers 11 bases. This CDR3 has 15 residues. Germline V gene lookup returns CDR1 SGHNT and CDR2 YYREEE (reference sequence). The ends lost 4 bases at V and 4 bases at J; junction bases unmatched: 5. This CDR3 is CASSHLAGGADTQYF. CDR3 in DNA: TGTGCCAGCAGCCACCTAGCGGGAGGCGCAGATACGCAGTATTTT.

The V and J genes are TRBV6-4 and TRBJ1-5, with D unresolved. Trimming took off 4 bases at V and 0 bases at J, with 19 bases between the two ends. CDR1 is MRHNA, CDR2 SNTAGT, per germline. The CDR3 consists of 18 residues. The CDR3 protein is CASSVLPEQTYSNQPQHF. The CDR3 DNA reads TGTGCCAGCAGTGTCCTGCCCGAGCAAACATATAGCAATCAGCCCCAGCATTTT.

V and J are TRBV5-1 and TRBJ2-7, with D uncertain. CDR3 length equals 15 residues. Germline assignment: CDR1 SGHRS and CDR2 YFSETQ. V was clipped by 0 bases and J by 3 bases, with 13 bases between them. As DNA, the CDR3 is TGCGCCAGCAGCTTGGGCCCCGGTTTGAACTACGAGCAGTACTTC. Translating it yields CASSLGPGLNYEQYF.

This clone has just one count. The chain employs TRBV9 and TRBJ2-7, with 9 bases fitting TRBD1. The CDR3 loop spans 16 amino acids. CDR1 is SGDLS and CDR2 is YYNGEE in the germline V gene. V gave up 2 bases and J gave up 4 bases; unmatched junction bases: 10. The CDR3 coding sequence is TGTGCCAGCAGCGTTAGTACCGGGACAGGGTGGTACGAGCAGTACTTC. Amino acid sequence: CASSVSTGTGWYEQYF.